Described below is a single T cell receptor (beta chain) sequence and its context. Antigen: not known. The data derive from a study of vaccination and CD4 T cells after COVID-19. Whole-study context: The study enrolled six male and four female convalescents, two of whom were Hispanic. The post-COVID samples were taken a median roughly 94 days after diagnosis, anywhere from 35 to 161.

Treatment meaning: roughly 11-day PBMC culture with coronavirus spike peptide pools or control peptides (ViraFEST assay). One should note that the unexposed donor's CD4+ T cells were collected before the COVID-19 pandemic (2011-2018). ViraFEST used peptide pools to expand antigen-specific T cells and subsequently sequenced their TCRs. Germline V gene lookup returns CDR1 SGHTA and CDR2 FQGNSA. The CDR3 covers 16 residues. Trimming removed 5 bases from V and 3 bases from J, with 19 bases in between. At the Johns Hopkins FTIC core, DNA taken from cultured CD4+ T cells was sequenced by way of the Oncomine TCR Beta short-read assay. In TCRdb, the PCR reads were re-called with MiXCR into one record per CDR3 protein. The sample shows 5,000 to 7,000 distinct CDR3 sequences, more than 55% of them seen only once.

This chain connects TRBV7-2 to TRBJ1-2; D not resolved. The sample consisted of CD4+ T cells from blood, cultured in vitro. The receptor was derived from a human donor in good health. In nucleotides, the CDR3 is TGTGCCAGCAGCCCCCCGGGAGGGCTTATTGACTATGGCTACACCTTC. Residues: CASSPPGGLIDYGYTF.